This T cell receptor beta chain was sequenced for a study of CD8 T cells in ankylosing spondylitis. Per germline, CDR1 DFQATT and CDR2 SNEGSKA (reference sequence). There are 12 residues in the CDR3. V dropped 0 bases and J dropped 15; count of bases not matched to a gene: 6. General observations from the study: Reports say disease-linked clones showed up significantly more in matched ankylosing spondylitis synovial fluid. Some of these motif variants have turned up before, in reports on reactive arthritis synovial fluid and blood. A motif in TCR beta, a set of under 10 highly homologous variants, appeared characteristic of ankylosing spondylitis blood.

TCRdb re-called the 5' RACE reads with MiXCR, one entry per CDR3 protein. This table holds some 140,000 distinct CDR3 sequences, approximately 7.4% found once. This clonotype was observed many times. The antigen is undetermined. The sequence derives from a female donor with ankylosing spondylitis or in good health (not recorded which). The sequencing sample was made of blood, either unsorted or a sorted T cell fraction (not recorded which). The chain carries TRBV20-1 and TRBJ2-1, with 9 bases identical to TRBD1. This CDR3 reads CSARDPGTGTFF. In nucleotides, the CDR3 is TGCAGTGCTAGAGATCCTGGGACAGGGACGTTCTTC.